The 15 T cell receptor beta chains in this list originate from one sample, sequenced in a study of T cell responses to AZD1222 COVID-19 vaccine. Assay: immunoSEQ multiplex PCR; the TCRdb copy retains only in-frame clones and omits some. The table includes roughly 120,000 clones, about 90% detected once. This material consisted of peripheral blood, taken on day 0 of AZD1222 vaccination. These receptors all stem from an adult in good health.

This clone was observed at least ten times. This rearrangement joins TRBV7-9 to TRBJ1-3; D ambiguous. Germline assignment: CDR1 SEHNR and CDR2 FQNEAQ (reference sequence). The CDR3 consists of 14 residues. V lost 4 bases to trimming and J lost 2 bases, with 9 bases between them. The CDR3 coding sequence is TGTGCCAGCAGCTCGCGGACGGCTGGAAACACCATATATTTT. Its translation: CASSSRTAGNTIYF. Full variable domain (rest looked up from reference TRBV7-9 and TRBJ1-3): DTGVSQNPRHKITKRGQNVTFRCDPISEHNRLYWYRQTLGQGPEFLTYFQNEAQLEKSRLLSDRFSAERPKGSFSTLEIQRTEQGDSAMYLCASSSRTAGNTIYFGEGSWLTVV.

CDR3 DNA sequence: TGTGCCAGCAGCTCACTCCGGGACAAGAGACAAGAGACCCAGTACTTC. This translates into CASSSLRDKRQETQYF. The gene calls are TRBV7-3 and TRBJ2-5; possibly TRBD1 for D (6 bases). Germline V gene lookup returns CDR1 SGHTA and CDR2 FQGTGA. The CDR3 runs to 16 residues. Trimming left V 4 bases short and J 2 bases short, with 17 bases between.

The chain is built from TRBV7-6 and TRBJ2-2; D unresolved. CDR1 and CDR2 from the germline V gene are SGHVS and FNYEAQ. Trimming stripped 5 bases from V and 1 base from J, with 8 bases between. This CDR3 spans 14 amino acids. The CDR3: CASSPMQNTGELFF. CDR3 bases: TGTGCCAGCAGCCCCATGCAGAACACCGGGGAGCTGTTTTTT. The variable domain in full, with the rest retrieved from reference TRBV7-6 and TRBJ2-2, is GAGVSQSPRYKVTKRGQDVALRCDPISGHVSLYWYRQALGQGPEFLTYFNYEAQQDKSGLPNDRFSAERPEGSISTLTIQRTEQRDSAMYRCASSPMQNTGELFFGEGSRLTVL.

This chain connects TRBV27 to TRBJ1-4; maybe TRBD1 (6 bases). Per germline, CDR1 MNHEY and CDR2 SMNVEV (reference sequence). Trimming stripped 4 bases from V and 0 bases from J, with 9 bases between. This CDR3 region has 15 residues. CDR3 sequence reads: CASSYRVPTNEKLFF. The CDR3 DNA reads as TGTGCCAGCAGTTACAGGGTCCCAACTAATGAAAAACTGTTTTTT.

V and J are TRBV5-4 and TRBJ1-1, with D possibly being TRBD1 (5 bases). With 4 bases removed from V and 4 bases from J, the gap between germline ends came to 17 bases. Germline loops: CDR1 SGHNT, CDR2 YYREEE (reference sequence). CDR3 length: 15 amino acids. CDR3 in DNA: TGTGCCAGCAGCCCTGACAGCCACGGGAGCACTGAAGCTTTCTTT. As protein: CASSPDSHGSTEAFF. The full variable domain, rest sourced from reference TRBV5-4 and TRBJ1-1, is ETGVTQSPTHLIKTRGQQVTLRCSSQSGHNTVSWYQQALGQGPQFIFQYYREEENGRGNFPPRFSGLQFPNYSSELNVNALELDDSALYLCASSPDSHGSTEAFFGQGTRLTVV.

The chain is built from TRBV28 and TRBJ1-2; D is undetermined. Germline values: CDR1 MDHEN, CDR2 SYDVKM. This CDR3 spans 11 amino acids. V lost 7 bases to trimming and J lost 2 bases, with 5 bases between them. DNA of the CDR3: TGTGCCAGCAAGGGAAACTATGGCTACACCTTC. Translating gives CASKGNYGYTF.

The chain carries TRBV5-6 and TRBJ2-5; 15 bases are shared with TRBD2. Germline values: CDR1 SGHDT, CDR2 YYEEEE. The CDR3 sequence is 15 residues long. V was clipped by 5 bases and J by 5 bases; unmatched bases: 4. CDR3 residues: CASSPGTSGRETQYF. The CDR3 DNA reads TGTGCCAGCAGTCCCGGGACTAGCGGGAGGGAGACCCAGTACTTC.

The rearrangement uses TRBV18 and TRBJ1-6; possible D gene TRBD1, 5 bases. Germline CDR1 KGHSH, CDR2 LQKENI. V was pared by 6 bases and J by 7 bases, with 7 bases between. The length of the CDR3 is 12 residues. The CDR3 loop reads CASSTENSPLHF. The CDR3, as DNA: TGTGCCAGCTCGACAGAAAATTCACCCCTCCACTTT.

The chain is built from TRBV2 and TRBJ2-4; the D gene is possibly TRBD2 (6 bases). The length of the CDR3 is 14 residues. Deletions cut 4 bases from V and 5 bases from J, with 12 bases between. Germline V gene sequence: CDR1 SNHLY, CDR2 FYNNEI. This chain's CDR3 is CASSGRELQNIQYF. CDR3 sequence (DNA): TGTGCCAGCAGTGGGAGGGAATTGCAAAACATTCAGTACTTC.

The chain employs TRBV11-1 and TRBJ1-1; D is unclear. Germline V gene lookup returns CDR1 SGHAT and CDR2 FQDESV (reference sequence). Trimming cost V 2 bases and J 0 bases, with 13 bases left between them. This CDR3 contains 16 residues. CDR3 region: CASSLWAGPMNTEAFF. In nucleotides, the CDR3 is TGTGCCAGCAGCTTATGGGCAGGACCGATGAACACTGAAGCTTTCTTT.

The rearrangement links TRBV2 to TRBJ1-5, with D possibly being TRBD1 (5 bases). Germline V lookup: CDR1 SNHLY, CDR2 FYNNEI. Trimming removed 5 bases at V and 7 bases at J, with 21 bases between. The CDR3 is 16 residues long. The CDR3 DNA sequence: TGTGCCAGCAGTCAAGGGGCGGGGAGTTGGTTACAGCCCCAGCATTTT. Residues: CASSQGAGSWLQPQHF.

The chain links TRBV7-9 to TRBJ1-1; D remains ambiguous. The germline V gene has CDR1 SEHNR and CDR2 FQNEAQ (reference sequence). The CDR3 consists of 14 residues. V lost 5 bases and J 5 bases, leaving 15 bases between the germline ends. In nucleotides, the CDR3 is TGTGCCAGCAGCCCGATTCGAGTAGGGACTGAAGCTTTCTTT. Translated: CASSPIRVGTEAFF.

The rearrangement uses TRBV28 and TRBJ1-1; unclear D gene. The germline gives CDR1 MDHEN, CDR2 SYDVKM. This CDR3 spans 13 amino acids. Between the trimmed V and J ends, which lost 5 bases and 0 bases, there was a span of 7 bases. This CDR3 is CASSPGMNTEAFF. The CDR3, as DNA: TGTGCCAGCAGTCCTGGGATGAACACTGAAGCTTTCTTT.

The V call is TRBV10-3, the J call TRBJ1-1, with a tentative D call TRBD1 (5 bases). The V end was cut by 7 bases, the J end by 2 bases, with 14 bases between. In germline, CDR1 is ENHRY, CDR2 SYGVKD. The CDR3 has 14 amino acids. CDR3 in DNA: TGTGCCATCACTAGGGGAACAGGCAACACTGAAGCTTTCTTT. Encoded protein: CAITRGTGNTEAFF.

This clone appeared a single time. This sequence joins TRBV28 and TRBJ1-2, with D unclear. Trimming removed 4 bases at V and 2 bases at J, with 8 bases between. Germline V lookup: CDR1 MDHEN, CDR2 SYDVKM. The CDR3 is 13 amino acids. CDR3 sequence (DNA): TGTGCCAGCAGTTACGCGGCCAACTATGGCTACACCTTC. Protein product: CASSYAANYGYTF.